This passage covers 32 T cell receptor beta chains from one sample sequenced in a study of cytomegalovirus exposure and HLA in healthy donors. The PCR used 60 Vbeta and 13 Jbeta primers. Assay used: immunoSEQ multiplex PCR; TCRdb lists only in-frame clones, some missing. Here the sample table reports 150,000 to 200,000 clones. The material sequenced was PBMCs. Receptors originate from a woman aged 18-30 years in good health and CMV-seropositive.

The rearrangement joins TRBV18 to TRBJ1-4; 9 bases agree with TRBD1. This CDR3 is built from 16 residues. V lost 3 bases and J lost 7; bases outside the gene matches: 9. The germline V gene encodes CDR1 KGHSH and CDR2 LQKENI. As DNA, the CDR3 is TGTGCCAGCTCACCCTCCCGGACAGGGGAGGCTGAAAAACTGTTTTTT. Amino acid sequence: CASSPSRTGEAEKLFF.

CDR3 sequence (DNA): TGTGCCAGCAGCTCGACTAGCGGGGGTAGGGATACGCAGTATTTT. This sequence encodes CASSSTSGGRDTQYF. The chain couples TRBV9 to TRBJ2-3, with 12 nucleotides matching TRBD2. The CDR3 is 15 residues long. V dropped 4 bases and J dropped 6; count of bases not matched to a gene: 6. Germline V CDR1 and CDR2: SGDLS, YYNGEE.

The chain recombines TRBV5-4 with TRBJ2-2; TRBD1 agrees at 8 bases. This CDR3 spans 16 amino acids. Unmatched junction bases numbered 10, after V lost 6 bases and J lost 3 bases. Germline V CDR1 and CDR2: SGHNT, YYREEE (reference sequence). CDR3 residues: CASTRARGRHTGELFF. The CDR3 nucleotides read TGTGCCAGCACCCGGGCCAGGGGGCGGCACACCGGGGAGCTGTTTTTT.

The chain couples TRBV6-6 to TRBJ1-1; perhaps TRBD1 as D (5 bases). The germline CDR1 and CDR2 sequences are MNHNY and SVGAGI (reference sequence). Trimming cost V 2 bases and J 3 bases, with 10 bases left between them. CDR3 length: 14 amino acids. CDR3 DNA sequence: TGTGCCAGCAGTTACACAGGTGGAGACACTGAAGCTTTCTTT. Translated: CASSYTGGDTEAFF.

This rearrangement joins TRBV15 to TRBJ2-7, with D possibly matching TRBD1 (5 bases). Germline loops: CDR1 LNHNV, CDR2 YYDKDF (reference sequence). The CDR3 has 16 amino acids. With 5 bases removed from V and 0 bases from J, the gap between germline ends came to 17 bases. CDR3 in amino acids: CATSGLPTASSYEQYF. CDR3 sequence (DNA): TGTGCCACCAGCGGCTTACCGACAGCAAGCTCCTACGAGCAGTACTTC.

This chain connects TRBV2 to TRBJ2-5; TRBD2 is a possible D gene (6 bases). Germline V CDR1 and CDR2: SNHLY, FYNNEI. Trimming pared 7 bases from V and 0 bases from J, leaving 12 bases between. This CDR3 has 14 amino acids. The CDR3 is CASMREEYQETQYF. Written as DNA, the CDR3 is TGTGCCAGCATGAGGGAGGAGTACCAAGAGACCCAGTACTTC.

The genes are TRBV9 and TRBJ2-7; 8 bases agree with TRBD1. The CDR3 consists of 13 residues. Germline values: CDR1 SGDLS, CDR2 YYNGEE. The V segment lost 8 bases and the J segment 6 bases; nucleotides outside the gene matches: 10. The CDR3 DNA reads TGTGCCAGTGGAGGGCAGGGGGCTATCGAGCAGTACTTC. It specifies CASGGQGAIEQYF.

The V gene is TRBV6-5, the J gene TRBJ2-5, with 11 bases aligning to TRBD1. The CDR3 runs 14 residues. The J segment lost 5 bases and the V segment lost 7 bases, leaving 6 bases of the junction unmatched. The germline V gene has CDR1 MNHEY and CDR2 SVGAGI. The CDR3 region is CASTRDRGGETQYF. The DNA for the CDR3 is TGTGCCAGCACACGGGACAGGGGGGGGGAGACCCAGTACTTC.

For this clone: In the same sample, other DNA sequences code for this CDR3. This chain joins TRBV28 and TRBJ2-7; D unresolved. Germline V gene lookup returns CDR1 MDHEN and CDR2 SYDVKM. The CDR3 sequence is 12 residues long. Trimming pared 1 base from V and 4 bases from J, leaving 5 bases between. The chain's CDR3 is CASSLSRYEQYF. The CDR3 DNA sequence: TGTGCCAGCAGTTTATCCAGGTACGAGCAGTACTTC.

This rearrangement joins TRBV6-5 to TRBJ2-7; 7 nucleotides match TRBD2. The CDR3 contains 15 residues. Germline V gene data show CDR1 as MNHEY and CDR2 as SVGAGI. J gave up 3 bases and V 0 bases, and 5 bases lay outside the gene matches. The CDR3 coding sequence is TGTGCCAGCAGTTACTCTTACGCGGGAGACTACGAGCAGTACTTC. Amino acid sequence: CASSYSYAGDYEQYF.

This chain connects TRBV19 to TRBJ1-3; D gene ambiguous. Trimming took off 8 bases at V and 0 bases at J, with 14 bases between the two ends. CDR1 and CDR2 (germline): LNHDA, SQIVND (reference sequence). The CDR3 runs to 15 residues. CDR3 region: CASSTIAISGNTIYF. In nucleotides, the CDR3 is TGTGCCAGTTCAACTATAGCAATCTCTGGAAACACCATATATTTT.

This chain uses TRBV4-3 with TRBJ2-5; TRBD2 might be the D (5 bases). The germline gives CDR1 LGHNA, CDR2 YSLEER. This CDR3 is 15 amino acids long. Between the trimmed V and J ends, which lost 4 bases and 2 bases, there was a span of 14 bases. CDR3 sequence (DNA): TGCGCCAGCAGCCCCCGATGGGAGACACAAGAGACCCAGTACTTC. It codes for CASSPRWETQETQYF.

The V call is TRBV6-6, the J call TRBJ2-7; TRBD2 aligns across 14 bases. The V segment lost 7 bases and the J segment 7 bases; nucleotides outside the gene matches: 9. The germline V gene encodes CDR1 MNHNY and CDR2 SVGAGI (reference sequence). CDR3 length: 15 amino acids. This chain's CDR3 is CASTDGTSGSWEQYF. CDR3 nucleotide sequence: TGTGCCAGCACCGACGGGACTAGCGGGAGCTGGGAGCAGTACTTC.

This chain uses TRBV5-8 with TRBJ1-1; 7 nucleotides line up with TRBD1. Trimming at V came to 5 bases and at J to 1 base, leaving 8 bases not matched to a gene. The CDR3 is 15 residues long. The V gene's germline CDR1 is SGHTS and CDR2 YDEGEE. The CDR3 sequence: CASSQGGAGNTEAFF. The CDR3 bases are TGTGCCAGCAGTCAAGGGGGCGCAGGGAACACTGAAGCTTTCTTT.

DNA for the CDR3: TGTGCCTGGACCGGGACAGGGGTTCTGAACACTGAAGCTTTCTTT. Translation: CAWTGTGVLNTEAFF. This chain links TRBV30 with TRBJ1-1, with 10 bases that match TRBD1. This CDR3 is built from 15 residues. The ends lost 4 bases at V and 0 bases at J; junction bases unmatched: 5. Germline V gives CDR1 GTSNPN, CDR2 SVGIG (reference sequence). The variable domain in full, with the rest retrieved from reference TRBV30 and TRBJ1-1, is SQTIHQWPATLVQPVGSPLSLECTVEGTSNPNLYWYRQAAGRGLQLLFYSVGIGQISSEVPQNLSASRPQDRQFILSSKKLLLSDSGFYLCAWTGTGVLNTEAFFGQGTRLTVV.

The V call is TRBV28, the J call TRBJ2-7; 9 bases line up with TRBD1. The V segment lost 3 bases and the J segment 3 bases; nucleotides outside the gene matches: 3. In germline, CDR1 is MDHEN, CDR2 SYDVKM. The CDR3 is 14 amino acids. CDR3 nucleotide sequence: TGTGCCAGCAGTTTGGGACAGGGCGTCTACGAGCAGTACTTC. This translates into CASSLGQGVYEQYF.

The chain is built from TRBV29-1 and TRBJ2-7, with 9 bases aligning to TRBD2. With V trimmed by 5 bases and J by 7 bases, 9 bases remained unmatched. Germline-derived CDR1 and CDR2 are SQVTM and ANQGSEA. CDR3 length: 13 residues. CDR3 region: CSVNDGSGREQYF. DNA for the CDR3: TGCAGCGTTAATGATGGTAGCGGGAGAGAGCAGTACTTC.

The chain uses TRBV10-3 and TRBJ2-5; 8 bases agree with TRBD2. CDR3 length: 14 residues. Germline loops: CDR1 ENHRY, CDR2 SYGVKD. Trimming at V came to 3 bases and at J to 2 bases, leaving 2 bases not matched to a gene. The CDR3 nucleotides are TGTGCCATCAGTGAACGGGGGGGGCAAGAGACCCAGTACTTC. It specifies CAISERGGQETQYF.

This rearrangement joins TRBV5-1 to TRBJ2-1, with D possibly being TRBD1 (6 bases). There are 15 residues in the CDR3. Germline V gives CDR1 SGHRS, CDR2 YFSETQ. V lost 4 bases to trimming and J lost 8 bases, with 19 bases between them. CDR3 nucleotide sequence: TGCGCCAGCAGCGCCGGCAGGGGTCTTTGGGATGAGCAGTTCTTC. Translated: CASSAGRGLWDEQFF.

The chain employs TRBV7-2 and TRBJ1-2; TRBD1 agrees at 9 bases. Trimming took 2 bases from V and 4 from J; bases not matched to a gene: 5. The germline V gene has CDR1 SGHTA and CDR2 FQGNSA. This CDR3 is 15 amino acids long. Here the CDR3 reads CASSLRTGAPYGYTF. CDR3 DNA sequence: TGTGCCAGCAGCTTACGGACAGGGGCACCCTATGGCTACACCTTC.

This chain uses TRBV5-4 with TRBJ2-5; TRBD2 matches at 8 bases. The V gene's germline CDR1 is SGHNT and CDR2 YYREEE (reference sequence). The CDR3 is 13 amino acids. V gave up 6 bases and J gave up 2 bases; unmatched junction bases: 3. The CDR3 region is CASKTSVQETQYF. The CDR3 DNA is TGTGCCAGCAAGACTAGCGTACAAGAGACCCAGTACTTC. Full variable domain (rest looked up from reference TRBV5-4 and TRBJ2-5): ETGVTQSPTHLIKTRGQQVTLRCSSQSGHNTVSWYQQALGQGPQFIFQYYREEENGRGNFPPRFSGLQFPNYSSELNVNALELDDSALYLCASKTSVQETQYFGPGTRLLVL.

CDR3 nucleotide sequence: TGCGCCAGCAGCAAGGTAGGGGCAGGTGAGCAGTTCTTC. It codes for CASSKVGAGEQFF. This rearrangement joins TRBV5-1 to TRBJ2-1; D possibly corresponds to TRBD1 (5 bases). With 4 bases removed from V and 9 bases from J, the gap between germline ends came to 14 bases. The CDR3 sequence is 13 residues long. Looked up from germline, CDR1 is SGHRS and CDR2 is YFSETQ. The whole variable domain, remainder taken from reference TRBV5-1 and TRBJ2-1, is KAGVTQTPRYLIKTRGQQVTLSCSPISGHRSVSWYQQTPGQGLQFLFEYFSETQRNKGNFPGRFSGRQFSNSRSEMNVSTLELGDSALYLCASSKVGAGEQFFGPGTRLTVL.

This sequence joins TRBV6-5 and TRBJ2-7; 10 positions match TRBD1. The germline V gene encodes CDR1 MNHEY and CDR2 SVGAGI. CDR3 size: 15 residues. With 4 bases clipped from V and 0 bases from J, the junction kept 3 bases outside the gene matches. DNA for the CDR3: TGTGCCAGCAGTTTCCGGGACAGGGGCTCCTACGAGCAGTACTTC. This sequence encodes CASSFRDRGSYEQYF.

This chain connects TRBV5-5 to TRBJ1-1; the D gene is possibly TRBD1 (6 bases). Trimming left V 5 bases short and J 3 bases short, with 11 bases between. This CDR3 spans 13 amino acids. Germline lookup yields CDR1 SGHKS and CDR2 YYEKEE (reference sequence). The CDR3 here is CASRTTGYTEAFF. CDR3 in DNA: TGTGCCAGCAGGACTACAGGGTACACTGAAGCTTTCTTT.

This chain connects TRBV2 to TRBJ2-2; weak D call: TRBD2 (6 bases). This CDR3 has 16 residues. CDR1 and CDR2 (germline): SNHLY, FYNNEI. Trimming removed 4 bases at V and 1 base at J, with 13 bases between. The CDR3 region is CASSAGIAVNTGELFF. DNA for the CDR3: TGTGCCAGCAGTGCGGGAATAGCGGTGAACACCGGGGAGCTGTTTTTT. The full variable domain, rest sourced from reference TRBV2 and TRBJ2-2, is EPEVTQTPSHQVTQMGQEVILRCVPISNHLYFYWYRQILGQKVEFLVSFYNNEISEKSEIFDDQFSVERPDGSNFTLKIRSTKLEDSAMYFCASSAGIAVNTGELFFGEGSRLTVL.

The chain is built from TRBV5-6 and TRBJ1-1, with TRBD1 identical over 7 bases. V dropped 2 bases and J dropped 6; count of bases not matched to a gene: 13. Germline V lookup: CDR1 SGHDT, CDR2 YYEEEE. The CDR3 runs to 16 residues. The CDR3 nucleotides are TGTGCCAGCAGCTTAGTTGGGGACAGCCGAGGAGCTGAAGCTTTCTTT. This sequence encodes CASSLVGDSRGAEAFF.

V usage is TRBV5-4 and J usage is TRBJ1-3; 8 bases line up with TRBD1. J gave up 4 bases and V 4 bases, and 4 bases lay outside the gene matches. Germline V gives CDR1 SGHNT, CDR2 YYREEE (reference sequence). The CDR3 covers 14 residues. As DNA, the CDR3 is TGTGCCAGCAGCCCAGGACAGGGCGGAAACACCATATATTTT. The encoded protein is CASSPGQGGNTIYF.

The chain couples TRBV18 to TRBJ1-2; D gene uncertain. This CDR3 spans 13 amino acids. V shed 2 bases and J shed 3 bases, with 7 bases lying between them. In germline, CDR1 is KGHSH, CDR2 LQKENI. The CDR3 nucleotides are TGTGCCAGCTCACCATCCCCTGACTATGGCTACACCTTC. As protein: CASSPSPDYGYTF.

The DNA for the CDR3 is TGCGCCAGCAGCTTGGGGACAGGGGGAACTCAGCCCCAGCATTTT. Its protein is CASSLGTGGTQPQHF. The J gene is TRBJ1-5, the V gene TRBV5-1; TRBD1 matches at 10 bases. V shed 0 bases and J 6 bases; nucleotides not matched to a gene: 3. The CDR3 has 15 residues. Per the germline V gene, CDR1 is SGHRS and CDR2 is YFSETQ.

The chain recombines TRBV5-1 with TRBJ2-1; 8 bases fit TRBD2. V dropped 4 bases and J dropped 9; count of bases not matched to a gene: 12. The CDR3 contains 15 residues. The V gene's germline CDR1 is SGHRS and CDR2 YFSETQ. The DNA of the CDR3 is TGCGCCAGCAGCCCGGCGGGGGGTTCTGGTAGTGAGCAGTTCTTC. Amino acids: CASSPAGGSGSEQFF.

The chain carries TRBV7-9 and TRBJ1-4; the D is unclear. Germline V gives CDR1 SEHNR, CDR2 FQNEAQ (reference sequence). The CDR3 sequence is 15 residues long. The V and J ends lost 5 bases and 7 bases respectively, with 17 bases between them. As DNA, the CDR3 is TGTGCCAGCAGCCAGACCGGCTTTCGCGGTGAAAAACTGTTTTTT. This encodes CASSQTGFRGEKLFF. Combining the CDR3 with reference TRBV7-9 and TRBJ1-4 gives the whole variable domain DTGVSQNPRHKITKRGQNVTFRCDPISEHNRLYWYRQTLGQGPEFLTYFQNEAQLEKSRLLSDRFSAERPKGSFSTLEIQRTEQGDSAMYLCASSQTGFRGEKLFFGSGTQLSVL.

V gene TRBV6-4 combines with J gene TRBJ1-2, with a tentative D call TRBD1 (6 bases). V was trimmed by 6 bases and J by 4 bases, leaving 15 bases between them. The CDR3 consists of 14 residues. The germline gives CDR1 MRHNA, CDR2 SNTAGT. As DNA, the CDR3 is TGTGCCAGCAGACTACAGGGCCCGTTCTATGGCTACACCTTC. Translating it yields CASRLQGPFYGYTF.